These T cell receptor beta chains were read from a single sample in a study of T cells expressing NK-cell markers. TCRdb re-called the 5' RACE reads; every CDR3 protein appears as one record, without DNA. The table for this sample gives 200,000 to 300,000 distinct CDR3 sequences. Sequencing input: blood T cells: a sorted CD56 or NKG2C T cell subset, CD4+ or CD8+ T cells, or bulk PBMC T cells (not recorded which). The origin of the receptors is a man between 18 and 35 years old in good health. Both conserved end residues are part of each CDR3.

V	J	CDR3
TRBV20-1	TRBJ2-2	CSASPLDQNGELFF
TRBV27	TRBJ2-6	CATVTRDRYSGANVLTF
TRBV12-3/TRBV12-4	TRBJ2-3	CASSFPPLSSKYTDTQYF
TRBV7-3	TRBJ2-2	CASSGLLTGELFF
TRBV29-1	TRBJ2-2	CSVDWGGLTGELFF
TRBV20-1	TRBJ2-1	CSASRSGGPGEQFF
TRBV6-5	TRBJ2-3	CASSYASPGPTDTQYF
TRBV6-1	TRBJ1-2	CASGETGGIDGYTF
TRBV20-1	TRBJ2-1	CSARPLRERDNEQFF
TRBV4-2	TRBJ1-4	CASSQEPGGNEKLFF
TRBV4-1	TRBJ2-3	CASSHGVTSGRSLADTQYF
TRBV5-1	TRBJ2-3	CASSSAGGLTDTQYF
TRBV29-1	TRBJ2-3	CSVDRGRGDTQYF
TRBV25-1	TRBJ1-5	CASSEYRDSNQPQHF
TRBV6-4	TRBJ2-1	CASGQGGSYNEQFF
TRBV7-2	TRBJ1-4	CASSTDATNEKLFF
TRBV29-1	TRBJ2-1	CSVEGQFGSVQFF
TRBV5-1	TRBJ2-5	CASTPFVGQETQYF
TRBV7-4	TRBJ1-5	CASSFEIGNQPQHF
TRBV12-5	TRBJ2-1	CASVLGREYNEQFF
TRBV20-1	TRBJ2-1	CSARSAELAFYNEQFF
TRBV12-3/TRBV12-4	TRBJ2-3	CASSLQRQTDTQYF
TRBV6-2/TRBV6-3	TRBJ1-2	CASSKRGRDRDYGYTF
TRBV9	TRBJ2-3	CASSVAGTGQDTQYF
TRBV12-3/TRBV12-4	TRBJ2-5	CASSSGRAQETQYF
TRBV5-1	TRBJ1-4	CASSLEAAAPEKLFF
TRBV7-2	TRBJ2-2	CASSSPRVYTGELFF
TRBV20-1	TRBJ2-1	CSAREVNEQFF
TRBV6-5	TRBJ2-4	CASSYSVEGRVAKNIQYF
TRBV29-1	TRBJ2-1	CSVEEALVGNEQFF
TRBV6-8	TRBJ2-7	CASSYRRGQPHEQYF
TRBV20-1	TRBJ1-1	CSAGSLNTEAFF
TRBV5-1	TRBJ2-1	CASSLRRSTYNEQFF
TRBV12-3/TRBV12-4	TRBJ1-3	CASSTGSTGNTIYF
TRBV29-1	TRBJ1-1	CSVEEGAAEAFF
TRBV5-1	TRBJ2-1	CASSLGGTSDRDEQFF
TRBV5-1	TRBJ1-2	CASSLTGTDGYTF
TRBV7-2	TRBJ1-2	CASSLGTEYGYTF
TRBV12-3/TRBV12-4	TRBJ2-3	CASSPTGPIGTSGTDTQYF
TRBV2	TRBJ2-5	CASAPSGSEGETQYF
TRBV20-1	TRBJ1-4	CSARGPTGLRANEKLFF
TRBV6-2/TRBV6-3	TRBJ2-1	CASGDAWVSEQFF
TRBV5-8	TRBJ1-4	CASSLGDSPNEKLFF
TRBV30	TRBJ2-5	CAWSVGRKETQYF
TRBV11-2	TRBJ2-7	CASSPRQASGEQYF
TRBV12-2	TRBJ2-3	CASRAQPPWTGGTDTQYF
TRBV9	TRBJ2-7	CASSVGTGEHEQYF
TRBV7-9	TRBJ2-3	CASSSLAGSVADTQYF
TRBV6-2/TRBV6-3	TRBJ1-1	CASSRGQYTEAFF
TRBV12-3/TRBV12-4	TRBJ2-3	CASTPGAASGSTDTQYF
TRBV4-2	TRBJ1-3	CASSQVPGTGRSTIYF
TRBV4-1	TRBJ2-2	CASSQNKLAANTGELFF
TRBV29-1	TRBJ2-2	CSGQQGANTGELFF
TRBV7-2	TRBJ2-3	CASSLRLTSTDTQYF
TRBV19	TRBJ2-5	CASSITSVRFQETQYF
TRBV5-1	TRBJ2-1	CASSLFGTSGDNEQFF
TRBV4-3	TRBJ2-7	CASSQDLRQGFDEQYF
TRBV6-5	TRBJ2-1	CASRPGLADNEQFF
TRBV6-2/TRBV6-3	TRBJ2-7	CASSYSVPTDLPYEQYF
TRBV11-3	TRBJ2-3	CASSYSSTDTQYF